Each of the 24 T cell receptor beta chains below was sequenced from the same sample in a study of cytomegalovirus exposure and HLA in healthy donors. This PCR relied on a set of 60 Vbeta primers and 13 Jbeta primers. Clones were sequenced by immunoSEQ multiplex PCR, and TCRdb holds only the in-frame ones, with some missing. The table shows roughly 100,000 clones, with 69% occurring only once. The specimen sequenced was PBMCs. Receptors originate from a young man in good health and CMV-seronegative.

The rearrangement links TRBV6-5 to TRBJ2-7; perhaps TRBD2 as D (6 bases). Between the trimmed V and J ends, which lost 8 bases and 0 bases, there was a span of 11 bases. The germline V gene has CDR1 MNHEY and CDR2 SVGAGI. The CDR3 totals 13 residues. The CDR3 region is CASDTGSSYEQYF. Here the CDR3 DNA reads TGTGCCAGCGACACCGGGAGCTCCTACGAGCAGTACTTC.

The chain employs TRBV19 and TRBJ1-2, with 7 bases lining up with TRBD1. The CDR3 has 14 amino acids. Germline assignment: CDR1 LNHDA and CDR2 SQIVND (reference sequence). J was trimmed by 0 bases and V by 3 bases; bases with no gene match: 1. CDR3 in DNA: TGTGCCAGTAGTATCGGGACAGCTAACTATGGCTACACCTTC. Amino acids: CASSIGTANYGYTF.

CDR3 residues: CAWSAHTGTLSPLHF. CDR3 DNA sequence: TGTGCCTGGAGTGCTCATACAGGGACGCTTTCACCCCTCCACTTT. The V call is TRBV30, the J call TRBJ1-6, with D possibly TRBD1 on 6 matching bases. Germline CDR1 and CDR2: GTSNPN and SVGIG (reference sequence). Trimming took 1 base from V and 9 from J, leaving 16 bases between them. The CDR3 consists of 15 residues.

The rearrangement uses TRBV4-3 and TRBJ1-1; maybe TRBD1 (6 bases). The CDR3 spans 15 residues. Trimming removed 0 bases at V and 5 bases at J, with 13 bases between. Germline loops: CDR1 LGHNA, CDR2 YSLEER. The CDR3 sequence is CASSQEARGWTEAFF. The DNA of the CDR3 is TGCGCCAGCAGCCAAGAGGCCAGGGGATGGACTGAAGCTTTCTTT.

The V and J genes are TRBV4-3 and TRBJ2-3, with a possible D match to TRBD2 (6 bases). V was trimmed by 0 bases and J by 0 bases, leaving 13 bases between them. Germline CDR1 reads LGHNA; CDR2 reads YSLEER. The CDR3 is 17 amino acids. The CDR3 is CASSQDGPGTSTDTQYF. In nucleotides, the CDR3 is TGCGCCAGCAGCCAAGATGGTCCCGGGACTAGCACAGATACGCAGTATTTT.

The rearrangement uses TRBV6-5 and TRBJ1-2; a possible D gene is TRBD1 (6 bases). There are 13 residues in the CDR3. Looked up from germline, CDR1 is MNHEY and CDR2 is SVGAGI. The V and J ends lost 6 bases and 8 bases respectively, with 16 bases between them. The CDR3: CASSNTGLNGYTF. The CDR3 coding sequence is TGTGCCAGCAGCAACACAGGGTTAAACGGCTACACCTTC.

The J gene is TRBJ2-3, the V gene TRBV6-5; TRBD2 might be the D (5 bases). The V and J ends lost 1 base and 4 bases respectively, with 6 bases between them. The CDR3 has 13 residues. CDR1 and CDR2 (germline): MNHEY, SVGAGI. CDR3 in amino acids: CASSYLRADTQYF. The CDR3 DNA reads TGTGCCAGCAGTTACTTGAGGGCAGATACGCAGTATTTT.

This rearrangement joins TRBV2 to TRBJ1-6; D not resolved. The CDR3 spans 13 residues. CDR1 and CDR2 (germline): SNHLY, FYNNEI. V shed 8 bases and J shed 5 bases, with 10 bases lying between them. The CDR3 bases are TGTGCCAGCCTGTTGAGGAATAATTCACCCCTCCACTTT. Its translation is CASLLRNNSPLHF.

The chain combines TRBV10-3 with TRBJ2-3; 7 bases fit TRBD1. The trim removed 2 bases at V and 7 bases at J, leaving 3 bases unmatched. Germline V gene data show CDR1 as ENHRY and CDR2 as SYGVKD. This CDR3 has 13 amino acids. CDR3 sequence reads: CAISEMTGNTQYF. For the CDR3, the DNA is TGTGCCATCAGTGAGATGACAGGGAATACGCAGTATTTT.

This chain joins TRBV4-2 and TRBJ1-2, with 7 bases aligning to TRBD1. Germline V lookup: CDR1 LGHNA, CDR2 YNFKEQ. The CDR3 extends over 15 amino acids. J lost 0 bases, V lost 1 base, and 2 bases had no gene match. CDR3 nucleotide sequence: TGTGCCAGCAGCCAAGGGGACAGCTCTAACTATGGCTACACCTTC. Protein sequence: CASSQGDSSNYGYTF.

The CDR3 loop reads CASRRGGGQGNTEAFF. The CDR3 bases are TGTGCCAGCAGGCGGGGGGGAGGACAGGGGAACACTGAAGCTTTCTTT. V gene TRBV7-9 combines with J gene TRBJ1-1, with 8 positions matching TRBD1. Losses at the gene ends were 6 bases for V and 1 base for J; bases not matched to a gene: 10. The germline V gene encodes CDR1 SEHNR and CDR2 FQNEAQ (reference sequence). The CDR3 loop spans 16 amino acids.

CDR3 residues: CASRLAGAGADTQYF. Here the CDR3 DNA reads TGTGCCAGCAGGTTAGCGGGAGCGGGGGCAGATACGCAGTATTTT. The chain carries TRBV6-1 and TRBJ2-3, with 9 bases identical to TRBD2. Germline trimming cut 6 bases from V and 4 bases from J; bases unmatched to any gene: 8. The CDR3 has 15 residues. CDR1 is MNHNS and CDR2 is SASEGT in the germline V gene.

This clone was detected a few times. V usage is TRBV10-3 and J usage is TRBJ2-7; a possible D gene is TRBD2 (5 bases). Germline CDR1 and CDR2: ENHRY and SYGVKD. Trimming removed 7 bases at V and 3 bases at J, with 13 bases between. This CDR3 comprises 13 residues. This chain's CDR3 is CAINGGSLYEQYF. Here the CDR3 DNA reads TGTGCCATCAATGGAGGCAGTCTCTACGAGCAGTACTTC.

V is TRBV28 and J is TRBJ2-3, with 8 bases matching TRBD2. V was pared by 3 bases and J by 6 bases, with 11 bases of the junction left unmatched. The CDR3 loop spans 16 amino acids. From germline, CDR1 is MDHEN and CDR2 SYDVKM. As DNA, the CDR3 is TGTGCCAGCAGTTTTAACCCAGCGGGAGTCTGGGATACGCAGTATTTT. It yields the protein CASSFNPAGVWDTQYF.

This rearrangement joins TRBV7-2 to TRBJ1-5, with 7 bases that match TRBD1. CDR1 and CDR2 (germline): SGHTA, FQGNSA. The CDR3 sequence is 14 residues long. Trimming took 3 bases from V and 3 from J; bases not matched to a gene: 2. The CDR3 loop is CASSLTGNNQPQHF. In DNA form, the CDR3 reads TGTGCCAGCAGCTTGACAGGGAACAATCAGCCCCAGCATTTT. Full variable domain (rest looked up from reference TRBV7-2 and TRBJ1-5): GAGVSQSPSNKVTEKGKDVELRCDPISGHTALYWYRQSLGQGLEFLIYFQGNSAPDKSGLPSDRFSAERTGGSVSTLTIQRTQQEDSAVYLCASSLTGNNQPQHFGDGTRLSIL.

The CDR3 DNA sequence: TGTGCCAGCAGGACGGAGACCTACGAGCAGTACTTC. Protein: CASRTETYEQYF. The chain has TRBV2 and TRBJ2-7; no clear D gene. Per the germline V gene, CDR1 is SNHLY and CDR2 is FYNNEI. Trimming took 6 bases from V and 2 from J, leaving 8 bases between them. The CDR3 totals 12 residues.

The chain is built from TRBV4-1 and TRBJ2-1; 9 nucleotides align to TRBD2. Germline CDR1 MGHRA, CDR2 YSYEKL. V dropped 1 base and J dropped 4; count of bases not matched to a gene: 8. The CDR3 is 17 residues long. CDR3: CASSQVTAGGRYNEQFF. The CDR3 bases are TGCGCCAGCAGCCAAGTAACAGCGGGAGGCCGATACAATGAGCAGTTCTTC.

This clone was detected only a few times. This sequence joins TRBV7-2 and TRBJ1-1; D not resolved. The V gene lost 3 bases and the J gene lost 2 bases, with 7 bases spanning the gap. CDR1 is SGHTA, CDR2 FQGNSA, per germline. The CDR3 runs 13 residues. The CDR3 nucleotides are TGTGCCAGCAGCTTCCTACTCAACACTGAAGCTTTCTTT. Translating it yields CASSFLLNTEAFF.

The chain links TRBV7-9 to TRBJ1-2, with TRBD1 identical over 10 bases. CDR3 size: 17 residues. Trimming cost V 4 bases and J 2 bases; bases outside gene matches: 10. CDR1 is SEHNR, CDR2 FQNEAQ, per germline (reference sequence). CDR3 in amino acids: CASSSYTGTGENYGYTF. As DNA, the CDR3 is TGTGCCAGCAGCTCATATACGGGGACAGGGGAAAACTATGGCTACACCTTC.

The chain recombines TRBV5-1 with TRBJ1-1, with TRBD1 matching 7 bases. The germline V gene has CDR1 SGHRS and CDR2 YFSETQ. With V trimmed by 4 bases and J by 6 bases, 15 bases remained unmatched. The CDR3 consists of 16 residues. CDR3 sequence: CASSTYWGQGVAEAFF. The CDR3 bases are TGCGCCAGCAGCACCTACTGGGGGCAGGGGGTCGCTGAAGCTTTCTTT.

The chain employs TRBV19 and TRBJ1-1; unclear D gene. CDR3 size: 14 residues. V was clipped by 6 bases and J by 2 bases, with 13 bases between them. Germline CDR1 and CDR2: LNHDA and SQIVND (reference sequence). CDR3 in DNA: TGTGCCAGTAGATCCTCCGGGAGCAACACTGAAGCTTTCTTT. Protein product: CASRSSGSNTEAFF. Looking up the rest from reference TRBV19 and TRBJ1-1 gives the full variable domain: DGGITQSPKYLFRKEGQNVTLSCEQNLNHDAMYWYRQDPGQGLRLIYYSQIVNDFQKGDIAEGYSVSREKKESFPLTVTSAQKNPTAFYLCASRSSGSNTEAFFGQGTRLTVV.

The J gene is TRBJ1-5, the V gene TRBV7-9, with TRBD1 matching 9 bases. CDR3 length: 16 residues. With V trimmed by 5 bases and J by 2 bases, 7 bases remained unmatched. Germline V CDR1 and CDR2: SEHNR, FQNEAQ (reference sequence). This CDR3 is CASSTWTGEGNQPQHF. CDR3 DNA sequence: TGTGCCAGCAGCACATGGACAGGGGAAGGCAATCAGCCCCAGCATTTT. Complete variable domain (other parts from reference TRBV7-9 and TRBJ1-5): DTGVSQNPRHKITKRGQNVTFRCDPISEHNRLYWYRQTLGQGPEFLTYFQNEAQLEKSRLLSDRFSAERPKGSFSTLEIQRTEQGDSAMYLCASSTWTGEGNQPQHFGDGTRLSIL.

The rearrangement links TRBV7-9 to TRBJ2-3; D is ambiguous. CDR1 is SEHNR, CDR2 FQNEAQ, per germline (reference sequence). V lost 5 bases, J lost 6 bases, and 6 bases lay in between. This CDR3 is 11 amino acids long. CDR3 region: CASSSLDTQYF. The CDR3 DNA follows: TGTGCCAGCAGCAGCCTGGATACGCAGTATTTT.

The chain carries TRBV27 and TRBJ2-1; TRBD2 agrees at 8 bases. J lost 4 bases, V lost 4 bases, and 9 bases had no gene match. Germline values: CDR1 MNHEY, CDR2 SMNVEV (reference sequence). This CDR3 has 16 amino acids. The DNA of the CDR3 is TGTGCCAGCAGTTGGCTGACTAGCGTAACGTACAATGAGCAGTTCTTC. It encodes CASSWLTSVTYNEQFF.